This T cell receptor (beta chain) was identified in a study of cytotoxic CD8 clonotypes in ibrutinib-treated CLL. Turning to the study itself: Investigators reported some 24 partial and 2 complete responses; after median approximately 63 months, roughly 14 patients remained remitted and approximately twelve progressed. General observations from the study: Clonality went up at ibrutinib response and then declined back toward baseline at progression.

This clone was detected only a few times. The antigen is undetermined. Trimming cost V 2 bases and J 11 bases, with 12 bases left between them. Germline V gene lookup returns CDR1 PRHDT and CDR2 FYEKMQ (reference sequence). The CDR3 consists of 12 residues. The protocol was immunoSEQ multiplex PCR, while the TCRdb copy is restricted to in-frame clones and leaves out a portion. The data show some 130,000 clones, approximately 80% seen once. This sequence originates from a human donor with chronic lymphocytic leukemia. The material sequenced was PBMCs, taken after 24 months of ibrutinib treatment. The chain is built from TRBV13 and TRBJ1-1; D call uncertain. CDR3 sequence reads: CASSLIGQTAFF. For the CDR3, the DNA is TGTGCCAGCAGCTTAATAGGCCAGACGGCTTTCTTT.